This T cell receptor (beta chain) was observed in a study of blood T cell repertoires in COVID-19 (dated by TCRdb to the early 2020s). Notes on the research overall: Collaborator samples came from the United States, Italy and Spain and covered acute and convalescent phases of COVID-19. The prospective study material was composed of cDNA or gDNA derived from T cells, B-cell-depleted T cells, or PBMCs. Deeply sampled blood TCRbeta repertoires from subjects exposed to, actively infected with, or recovered from COVID-19 were included in the dataset. The repertoires were released in a freely available public database intended as a resource for research on the immune response to SARS-CoV-2. The samples were drawn from the first 160 participants of the ongoing ImmuneRACE study and from 950 to 1,500 subjects provided by 6 global collaborators. The sample metadata nearly always contained a de-identified subject ID, COVID-19 status, age in years and sex. Where available, HLA class I and class II types were taken from metadata supplied by the sample provider and were not determined by assay-based typing.

Collaborating institutions collected whole blood in K2EDTA tubes following their own protocols. For TCRbeta analysis, collaborator samples were shipped as frozen whole blood, as isolated PBMCs, or as DNA extracted from either sample type. Including the terminal cysteine and phenylalanine, the CDR3 comprises 14 residues. The retained sequence is limited to the CDR3, 42 bases, with the frame set at the first base. V is clipped by 0 bases and J by 2 bases, and the sequence between their germline boundaries is 8 bases long. For CDR1 and CDR2, the germline V gene lists SGHRS and YFSETQ. The immunoSEQ Assay, a bias-controlled multiplex PCR, was used to amplify TCRbeta CDR3 regions from genomic DNA. Under the source paper's analysis protocol: Within the assay, amplification of reference gene primers was used to estimate how many nucleated cells each sample contained. To quantify the absolute abundance of each unique TCRbeta CDR3 rearrangement, sequence reads were collapsed and filtered. For each sample, productive Simpson clonality was calculated as the square root of Simpson's diversity index across productive rearrangements. Entries here come from immuneACCESS through TCRdb and include only in-frame sequences with V and J called. Some clones fail to appear in such tables; in the studies checked, an unresolved V gene covers under half of the shortfall, and the cause of the remainder is unknown. The DNA was the basis for D and trimming; V, J and clone size are from that table. Counted in this sample were 120,000 or so clones; roughly 79% of them appeared once. Together, the top ten hold 16% of the sample.

The paper's findings and limits, for the study overall: The quantity of clinical and demographic metadata differed by source and by participant and was supplied without curation.

As concerns this clone: Its antigen is unknown. There are no base qualities to consult, and no much larger clone falls within one base.

What was sequenced was peripheral blood. This sequence originates from a woman older than 75 with active or convalescent COVID-19. Recombination joined TRBV5-1 with TRBJ1-2; the D gene remains uncertain. The DNA sequence is given as TGCGCCAGCAGCTTGGTTGGTCAGAACTATGGCTACACCTTC. It codes for CASSLVGQNYGYTF.